A single sample gave rise to the 30 T cell receptor beta chains below, sequenced in a study of T cells in Graves' hyperthyroidism and ophthalmopathy. RNA transcripts were the template for amplifying TCR beta CDR3 regions. HTBI primers drove first-round RT-PCR of the TCR CDR3. TCRdb called the multiplex PCR reads again in MiXCR, with one record for every CDR3 protein. The sample contains 250,000 to 350,000 distinct CDR3 sequences, 16% of which appear only once. The sample consisted of blood. All receptors derive from a man aged 30-40 years with Graves' hyperthyroidism.

This clonotype was observed many times. V and J are TRBV10-3 and TRBJ1-1; D call uncertain. Germline CDR1 is ENHRY and CDR2 is SYGVKD. This CDR3 comprises 13 residues. This chain's CDR3 is CASHEGSHSEAFF. The CDR3 region has the DNA TGTGCGAGCCACGAGGGATCCCACTCTGAAGCTTTCTTT.

This clonotype was observed a few times. This may be a read error: a much more frequent sequence differs by one nucleotide. This chain links TRBV2 with TRBJ2-7, with D unclear. The V end lost 3 bases, the J end lost 6 bases, and 9 bases lay between the germline ends. Germline V gene data show CDR1 as SNHLY and CDR2 as FYNNEI. The CDR3 runs to 12 residues. The CDR3 loop is CASSDPSSEQYF. The CDR3 coding sequence is TGTGCCAGCAGTGACCCCTCTAGCGAGCAGTACTTC.

In its sample, this clonotype was seen many times. The genes are TRBV5-6 and TRBJ1-1; D may be TRBD1 (6 bases). Trimming cost V 4 bases and J 5 bases, with 18 bases left between them. Germline values: CDR1 SGHDT, CDR2 YYEEEE. The CDR3 length is 15 residues. CDR3 sequence: CASSMIQGGFTEAFF. In DNA form, the CDR3 reads TGTGCCAGCAGCATGATACAGGGCGGGTTTACTGAAGCTTTCTTT.

This clonotype was recorded at least ten times. The genes are TRBV24-1 and TRBJ2-1; perhaps TRBD2 as D (6 bases). The CDR3 runs 16 residues. Per the germline V gene, CDR1 is KGHDR and CDR2 is SFDVKD. The V end was cut by 3 bases, the J end by 3 bases, with 14 bases between. The CDR3 DNA follows: TGTGCCACCAGTGATCGGTCGGGAGCGGTCTACAATGAGCAGTTCTTC. This encodes CATSDRSGAVYNEQFF.

The sample holds a few counts of this clonotype. The chain links TRBV20-1 to TRBJ2-7; 11 positions agree with TRBD2. Trimming at V came to 5 bases and at J to 2 bases, leaving 5 bases not matched to a gene. The germline gives CDR1 DFQATT, CDR2 SNEGSKA (reference sequence). The CDR3 extends over 14 amino acids. CDR3: CSAASGRPPYEQYF. The CDR3 bases are TGCAGTGCTGCTAGCGGGAGGCCCCCCTACGAGCAGTACTTC.

At least ten counts were recorded for this clonotype. The chain employs TRBV7-9 and TRBJ1-1; D remains ambiguous. Germline V lookup: CDR1 SEHNR, CDR2 FQNEAQ (reference sequence). The CDR3 has 14 residues. The germline V and J ends were trimmed by 3 bases and 0 bases, with 8 bases remaining between them. The CDR3 DNA sequence: TGTGCCAGCAGCTTTGGACGGATGAACACTGAAGCTTTCTTT. Protein product: CASSFGRMNTEAFF.

The J gene is TRBJ2-2, the V gene TRBV12-3 or TRBV12-4, with TRBD2 identical over 9 bases. V lost 5 bases to trimming and J lost 7 bases; unmatched junction nucleotides: 11. This CDR3 has 16 amino acids. The CDR3 protein is CASSSTSSGKIGELFF. The CDR3 DNA is TGTGCCAGCAGTAGCACGTCTAGCGGGAAAATCGGGGAGCTGTTTTTT.

J is TRBJ2-7 and V is TRBV29-1; 8 positions match TRBD2. CDR1 and CDR2 from the germline V gene are SQVTM and ANQGSEA. There are 13 residues in the CDR3. Trimming at V came to 3 bases and at J to 5 bases, leaving 6 bases not matched to a gene. CDR3 sequence (DNA): TGCAGCGTTGAGGACAGCGGGAGAAACGAGCAGTACTTC. This codes for CSVEDSGRNEQYF.

There are a few counts of this clonotype. V usage is TRBV5-1 and J usage is TRBJ1-4; 7 bases are a match to TRBD1. This CDR3 has 16 residues. The J segment lost 0 bases and the V segment lost 4 bases, leaving 6 bases of the junction unmatched. Germline lookup yields CDR1 SGHRS and CDR2 YFSETQ. CDR3 coding DNA: TGCGCCAGCAGCCCCGGGACAGCCGCAACTAATGAAAAACTGTTTTTT. This sequence encodes CASSPGTAATNEKLFF.

This clonotype was recorded once. This could be a read error, since a much larger clone is one nucleotide away. This sequence joins TRBV9 and TRBJ2-7; 10 bases line up with TRBD1. CDR3 length equals 17 residues. CDR1 is SGDLS and CDR2 is YYNGEE in the germline V gene. CDR3 residues: CASSVIPAGTGVHERYF. The CDR3 region has the DNA TGTGCCAGCAGCGTCATACCTGCCGGGACAGGGGTCCACGAGCGGTACTTC.

This clonotype was detected many times. The genes are TRBV30 and TRBJ2-7, with TRBD2 matching 14 bases. V trimming: 2 bases; J trimming: 5 bases; junction bases outside the gene matches: 8. This CDR3 contains 16 residues. From germline, CDR1 is GTSNPN and CDR2 SVGIG (reference sequence). CDR3 nucleotide sequence: TGTGCCTGGAGTACGGGACTAGCGGGAGTATGGGACGAGCAGTACTTC. Its protein product is CAWSTGLAGVWDEQYF.

The chain joins TRBV27 to TRBJ2-7; no clear D. Trimming shortened V by 1 base and J by 0 bases, and 13 bases separated the two germline ends. Germline loops: CDR1 MNHEY, CDR2 SMNVEV (reference sequence). The length of the CDR3 is 16 residues. This CDR3 reads CASSLYFRTSSYEQYF. The DNA of the CDR3 is TGTGCCAGCAGTTTATATTTCCGAACGAGCTCCTACGAGCAGTACTTC.

Notes on this clonotype: This may be a read error: a much more frequent sequence differs by one nucleotide. The J gene is TRBJ2-2, the V gene TRBV18, with D perhaps matching TRBD2 (6 bases). Germline values: CDR1 KGHSH, CDR2 LQKENI. The CDR3 spans 13 residues. CDR3 amino acids: CASSPPGTGGLFF. CDR3 nucleotide sequence: TGTGCCAGCTCACCACCGGGCACCGGGGGGCTGTTTTTT.

This clonotype has only a few counts. The chain recombines TRBV6-1 with TRBJ1-5, with 7 nucleotides matching TRBD1. Germline lookup yields CDR1 MNHNS and CDR2 SASEGT. The V segment lost 6 bases and the J segment 7 bases; nucleotides outside the gene matches: 9. The CDR3 spans 14 residues. DNA of the CDR3: TGTGCCAGCAGGGCCGGGACAGTAGGGCAGCCCCAGCATTTT. It translates to CASRAGTVGQPQHF.

This clonotype has a count of ten or more. J is TRBJ2-1 and V is TRBV7-9; D gene ambiguous. This CDR3 has 16 residues. Germline V gene lookup returns CDR1 SEHNR and CDR2 FQNEAQ (reference sequence). The germline V and J ends were trimmed by 2 bases and 7 bases, with 18 bases remaining between them. The CDR3 loop reads CASSLYPEDPSNEQFF. The CDR3 DNA is TGTGCCAGCAGCTTATACCCCGAGGACCCGTCGAATGAGCAGTTCTTC.

This clonotype occurred many times. This chain connects TRBV18 to TRBJ2-2; no firm D call. The germline V gene encodes CDR1 KGHSH and CDR2 LQKENI. This CDR3 is built from 12 residues. Between the trimmed V and J ends, which lost 0 bases and 7 bases, there was a span of 3 bases. The CDR3 DNA follows: TGTGCCAGCTCACCACCGGGCGGGGAGCTGTTTTTT. Translating gives CASSPPGGELFF.

In its sample, this clonotype was seen many times. The chain carries TRBV29-1 and TRBJ2-1, with 7 bases matching TRBD1. Germline CDR1 is SQVTM and CDR2 is ANQGSEA. V lost 7 bases, J lost 5 bases, and 5 bases stayed unmatched. The CDR3 runs 12 residues. CDR3 sequence (DNA): TGCAGCGGGGGACAGAGTAACAATGAGCAGTTCTTC. The encoded protein is CSGGQSNNEQFF.

This clonotype was counted only a few times. The chain couples TRBV20-1 to TRBJ2-5, with D unresolved. The CDR3 is made up of 11 amino acids. CDR1 and CDR2 from the germline V gene are DFQATT and SNEGSKA (reference sequence). V gave up 3 bases and J gave up 5 bases, with 7 bases separating them. The CDR3 region has the DNA TGCAGTGCTAGCCTCGCGGAGACCCAGTACTTC. Translated, it gives CSASLAETQYF.

This clonotype was counted a few times. The chain links TRBV4-1 to TRBJ1-5; the D is unclear. The CDR3 runs 15 residues. Germline assignment: CDR1 MGHRA and CDR2 YSYEKL. With 2 bases removed from V and 0 bases from J, the gap between germline ends came to 8 bases. This CDR3 reads CASSQQSHSNQPQHF. The CDR3 DNA is TGCGCCAGCAGCCAACAGTCCCATAGCAATCAGCCCCAGCATTTT.

This clonotype was seen a few times. J is TRBJ2-7 and V is TRBV7-3; D unclear. The germline CDR1 and CDR2 sequences are SGHTA and FQGTGA. CDR3 length: 14 amino acids. V lost 4 bases and J 3 bases, leaving 13 bases between the germline ends. In DNA, the CDR3 is TGTGCCAGCAGCTCTGCGAGACCGAACTACGAGCAGTACTTC. Encoded protein: CASSSARPNYEQYF.

The sample holds many counts of this clonotype. This rearrangement joins TRBV7-9 to TRBJ1-2, with D maybe TRBD1 (6 bases). Germline CDR1 is SEHNR and CDR2 is FQNEAQ (reference sequence). The CDR3 covers 12 residues. Trimming pared 5 bases from V and 8 bases from J, leaving 12 bases between. The chain's CDR3 is CASSLMGGGYTF. CDR3 DNA: TGTGCCAGCAGCCTCATGGGGGGCGGCTACACCTTC. The full variable domain, in which reference TRBV7-9 and TRBJ1-2 provide the parts outside the CDR3, is DTGVSQNPRHKITKRGQNVTFRCDPISEHNRLYWYRQTLGQGPEFLTYFQNEAQLEKSRLLSDRFSAERPKGSFSTLEIQRTEQGDSAMYLCASSLMGGGYTFGSGTRLTVV.

This clonotype was seen at least ten times. V gene TRBV12-3 or TRBV12-4 combines with J gene TRBJ1-6; D gene unclear. The CDR3 spans 13 residues. V lost 4 bases and J lost 7, with 8 bases in between. The DNA of the CDR3 is TGTGCCAGCAGTTCGGACTGGAATTCACCCCTCCACTTT. This encodes CASSSDWNSPLHF.

This clonotype turned up a few times. The chain recombines TRBV12-3 or TRBV12-4 with TRBJ1-4; no reliable D call. The CDR3 covers 14 residues. V was shortened by 1 base and J by 10 bases, with 13 bases between the two germline ends. CDR3 DNA: TGTGCCAGCAGTTTAGGGGCAGTAGGCGGAAAACTGTTTTTT. It translates to CASSLGAVGGKLFF.

This clonotype was seen repeatedly, ten times or more. This chain uses TRBV12-3 or TRBV12-4 with TRBJ1-5, with D perhaps TRBD1 (5 bases). V was shortened by 7 bases and J by 7 bases, with 11 bases between the two germline ends. This CDR3 contains 12 residues. CDR3 amino acids: CASTGFGQPQHF. As DNA, the CDR3 is TGTGCCAGCACAGGGTTCGGCCAGCCCCAGCATTTT.

V and J are TRBV27 and TRBJ1-1, with D possibly being TRBD1 (6 bases). The V gene's germline CDR1 is MNHEY and CDR2 SMNVEV (reference sequence). Deletions cut 6 bases from V and 2 bases from J, with 16 bases between. The CDR3 sequence is 15 residues long. DNA of the CDR3: TGTGCCAGCAGCCCGGGGGGGGCCCCAAACACTGAAGCTTTCTTT. Protein sequence: CASSPGGAPNTEAFF.

This clonotype was picked up many times. V is TRBV5-1 and J is TRBJ2-3; D unclear. The CDR3 has 14 amino acids. The germline CDR1 and CDR2 sequences are SGHRS and YFSETQ. Trimming stripped 4 bases from V and 2 bases from J, with 11 bases between. CDR3 residues: CASSPDVPTDTQYF. The CDR3 DNA reads as TGCGCCAGCAGCCCCGATGTCCCCACAGATACGCAGTATTTT.

V usage is TRBV6-1 and J usage is TRBJ1-2; D is unclear. Trimming pared 6 bases from V and 0 bases from J, leaving 14 bases between. The CDR3 is made up of 15 amino acids. Germline-derived CDR1 and CDR2 are MNHNS and SASEGT. CDR3 nucleotides: TGTGCCAGCAGCCAGGCGACCGGTGCTAACTATGGCTACACCTTC. Translated: CASSQATGANYGYTF.

The J gene is TRBJ2-7, the V gene TRBV4-1; possibly TRBD1 or TRBD2 for D (5 bases each). In germline, CDR1 is MGHRA, CDR2 YSYEKL. Trimming stripped 0 bases from V and 5 bases from J, with 14 bases between. This CDR3 contains 15 residues. CDR3 sequence: CASSQDPGAWDEQYF. CDR3 sequence (DNA): TGCGCCAGCAGCCAAGATCCCGGGGCGTGGGACGAGCAGTACTTC.

Worth noting for this clonotype: A much larger clone differs from this one at a single base, so this may be a read error. The genes are TRBV5-5 and TRBJ2-5; TRBD1 aligns across 8 bases. CDR3 length: 17 residues. Germline V gene sequence: CDR1 SGHKS, CDR2 YYEKEE (reference sequence). CDR3 coding DNA: TGTGCCACCAGCCTTCGTGACGCTCAGGGGGCCGGCGAGACCCAGTACTTC. Its protein is CATSLRDAQGAGETQYF.

V is TRBV6-1 and J is TRBJ1-4, with 7 bases fitting TRBD1. This CDR3 contains 13 residues. The V and J ends lost 10 bases and 8 bases, in that order; junction bases with no gene match: 10. CDR1 is MNHNS and CDR2 is SASEGT in the germline V gene. The CDR3 sequence is CATRRTGGEKLFF. Here the CDR3 DNA reads TGTGCCACCCGAAGGACAGGCGGCGAAAAACTGTTTTTT.